The text below deals with one T cell receptor (beta chain). The sample originates from a study of blood T cell repertoires in COVID-19. Study details: Samples representing acute and convalescent COVID-19 were sourced from the United States, Italy and Spain. T cells, B-cell-depleted T cells, or PBMCs supplied cDNA or gDNA.

The CDR3 loop spans 15 amino acids. V dropped 3 bases and J dropped 4; count of bases not matched to a gene: 6. Germline V lookup: CDR1 SGHVS, CDR2 FNYEAQ. Profiling relied on immunoSEQ multiplex PCR, and the TCRdb table lists in-frame clones only, not all of them. The sample yields about 320,000 clones, 70% to 90% seen once. The chain has TRBV7-6 and TRBJ2-1; TRBD2 matches at 7 bases. Sequencing was carried out using PBMCs or T cells enriched from blood (not recorded which). The origin of this receptor is a woman younger than 45 who had recovered from COVID-19. The CDR3 loop reads CASSFTPSGYNEQFF. CDR3 nucleotides: TGTGCCAGCAGCTTCACTCCTAGCGGATACAATGAGCAGTTCTTC.